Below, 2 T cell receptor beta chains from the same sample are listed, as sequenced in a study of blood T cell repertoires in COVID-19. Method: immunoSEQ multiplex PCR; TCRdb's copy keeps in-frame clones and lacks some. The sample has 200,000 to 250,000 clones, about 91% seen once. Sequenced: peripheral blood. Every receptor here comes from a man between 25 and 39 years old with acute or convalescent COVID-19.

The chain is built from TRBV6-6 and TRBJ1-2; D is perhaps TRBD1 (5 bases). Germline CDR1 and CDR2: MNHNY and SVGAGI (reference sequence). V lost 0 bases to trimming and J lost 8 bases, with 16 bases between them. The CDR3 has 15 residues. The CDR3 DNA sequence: TGTGCCAGCAGTTACTCCGCTGACAGTTCAGGAGGCTACACCTTC. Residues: CASSYSADSSGGYTF.

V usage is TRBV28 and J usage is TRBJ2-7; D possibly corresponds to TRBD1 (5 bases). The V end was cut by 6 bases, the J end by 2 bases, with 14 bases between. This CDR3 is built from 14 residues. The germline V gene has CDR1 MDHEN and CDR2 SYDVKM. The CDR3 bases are TGTGCCAGCAGACTCATCAGGGTTCCCTACGAGCAGTACTTC. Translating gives CASRLIRVPYEQYF.